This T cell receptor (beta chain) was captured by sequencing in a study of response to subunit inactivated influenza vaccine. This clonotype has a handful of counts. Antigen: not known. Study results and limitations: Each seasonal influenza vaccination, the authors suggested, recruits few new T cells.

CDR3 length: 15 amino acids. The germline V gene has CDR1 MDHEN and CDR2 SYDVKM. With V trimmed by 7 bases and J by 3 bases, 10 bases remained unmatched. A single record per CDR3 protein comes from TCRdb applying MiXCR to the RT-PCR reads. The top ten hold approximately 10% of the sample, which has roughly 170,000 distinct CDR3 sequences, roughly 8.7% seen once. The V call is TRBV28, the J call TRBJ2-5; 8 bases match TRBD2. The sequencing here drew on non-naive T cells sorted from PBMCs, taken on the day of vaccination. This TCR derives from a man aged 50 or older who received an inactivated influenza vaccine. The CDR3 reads CASNSRAGGEETQYF. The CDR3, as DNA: TGTGCCAGCAACAGTAGGGCGGGAGGTGAAGAGACCCAGTACTTC.